One sample yielded the 30 T cell receptor beta chains listed below, sequenced in a study of blood T cell repertoires in COVID-19. Some clones are missing from TCRdb's copy, which holds only in-frame ones; the method was immunoSEQ multiplex PCR. The data hold about 73,000 clones, with nearly 90% observed a single time. The specimen was peripheral blood. Receptors were obtained from an elderly man with acute or convalescent COVID-19.

The chain's CDR3 is CASSERGSGGLFTDTQYF. The CDR3, as DNA: TGTGCCAGCAGTGAAAGGGGTAGCGGGGGCCTCTTCACAGATACGCAGTATTTT. V usage is TRBV6-1 and J usage is TRBJ2-3, with TRBD2 matching over 9 bases. The CDR3 loop spans 18 amino acids. The germline CDR1 and CDR2 sequences are MNHNS and SASEGT. V was pared by 2 bases and J by 2 bases, with 11 bases of the junction left unmatched.

J is TRBJ1-2 and V is TRBV19; 9 bases are a match to TRBD1. CDR1 and CDR2 (germline): LNHDA, SQIVND (reference sequence). The CDR3 spans 15 residues. The V segment lost 4 bases and the J segment 3 bases; nucleotides outside the gene matches: 6. This chain's CDR3 is CASSSPRDRDYGYTF. Here the CDR3 DNA reads TGTGCCAGTAGTAGCCCCCGGGACAGGGACTATGGCTACACCTTC.

The J gene is TRBJ1-5, the V gene TRBV27; unclear D gene. This CDR3 comprises 12 residues. The ends were cut back, 4 bases at V and 9 bases at J, with 10 bases in the middle. Per germline, CDR1 MNHEY and CDR2 SMNVEV (reference sequence). Written as DNA, the CDR3 is TGTGCCAGCAGTTCCCCGTCGGGGCCCCAGCATTTT. Amino acids: CASSSPSGPQHF.

DNA for the CDR3: TGTGCCAGCAAGCAACAGGGGGGGACCGGGGAGCTGTTTTTT. It yields the protein CASKQQGGTGELFF. V gene TRBV6-5 combines with J gene TRBJ2-2, with a tentative D call TRBD1 (8 bases). Between the trimmed V and J ends, which lost 7 bases and 5 bases, there was a span of 14 bases. This CDR3 spans 14 amino acids. CDR1 and CDR2 from the germline V gene are MNHEY and SVGAGI.

About this clone itself: Other DNA sequences in the sample encode the same CDR3. The chain uses TRBV12-3 or TRBV12-4 and TRBJ1-2; 10 positions match TRBD1. This CDR3 is built from 13 residues. Trimming at V came to 3 bases and at J to 5 bases, leaving 0 bases not matched to a gene. The CDR3 here is CASSLGQGYGYTF. The CDR3 nucleotides are TGTGCCAGCAGTTTGGGACAGGGGTATGGCTACACCTTC.

The sample holds a few counts of this clone. The rearrangement uses TRBV5-4 and TRBJ1-3; D is ambiguous. The CDR3 totals 17 residues. V was cut by 3 bases and J by 0 bases, with 16 bases left in between. CDR1 and CDR2 from the germline V gene are SGHNT and YYREEE (reference sequence). In DNA form, the CDR3 reads TGTGCCAGCAGCTCCCTCGCTGGTCCCGGCTCTGGAAACACCATATATTTT. This codes for CASSSLAGPGSGNTIYF.

The gene calls are TRBV5-5 and TRBJ1-3; 10 nucleotides agree with TRBD1. The CDR3 totals 14 residues. J was trimmed by 5 bases and V by 4 bases; bases with no gene match: 3. Per the germline V gene, CDR1 is SGHKS and CDR2 is YYEKEE (reference sequence). The CDR3 DNA is TGTGCCAGCAGCCAGGGACAGGGGAGAAACACCATATATTTT. Translation: CASSQGQGRNTIYF.

This clone appeared a single time. This chain's CDR3 is CASSATGGNTGELFF. DNA of the CDR3: TGCGCCAGCAGCGCGACAGGGGGGAACACCGGGGAGCTGTTTTTT. The chain combines TRBV5-1 with TRBJ2-2, with TRBD1 matching 9 bases. This CDR3 is built from 15 residues. Trimming at V came to 4 bases and at J to 1 base, leaving 2 bases not matched to a gene. Germline assignment: CDR1 SGHRS and CDR2 YFSETQ.

The V call is TRBV4-1, the J call TRBJ2-2, with 9 bases aligning to TRBD2. CDR3 length equals 17 residues. In germline, CDR1 is MGHRA, CDR2 YSYEKL. Trimming cost V 4 bases and J 5 bases; bases outside gene matches: 11. The CDR3 is CASSPGQAGGFTGELFF. The CDR3 bases are TGCGCCAGCAGCCCAGGGCAAGCGGGAGGTTTTACCGGGGAGCTGTTTTTT.

The chain couples TRBV21-1 to TRBJ1-5. TRBV21-1 is assigned pseudogene status. The CDR3 loop spans 16 amino acids. The CDR3 loop reads CASSKVVRVSNQPQHF. The CDR3 DNA sequence: TGTGCCAGCAGCAAAGTGGTACGAGTGAGCAATCAGCCCCAGCATTTT.

This clone was observed once. The chain couples TRBV12-3 or TRBV12-4 to TRBJ2-1; no clear D. The CDR3 loop spans 12 amino acids. V shed 4 bases and J shed 8 bases, with 9 bases lying between them. CDR3 in DNA: TGTGCCAGCAGTTACGGTCGGGATGAGCAGTTCTTC. Its protein product is CASSYGRDEQFF.

This clone was seen a few times. The chain combines TRBV6-6 with TRBJ1-1, with 10 bases that match TRBD1. CDR1 and CDR2 from the germline V gene are MNHNY and SVGAGI (reference sequence). This CDR3 comprises 14 residues. Losses at the gene ends were 6 bases for V and 5 bases for J; bases not matched to a gene: 6. The CDR3 region is CASSQTGGSTEAFF. CDR3 DNA: TGTGCCAGCAGCCAGACAGGGGGCAGTACTGAAGCTTTCTTT.

The J gene is TRBJ1-1, the V gene TRBV5-1; D call uncertain. Trimming removed 1 base from V and 0 bases from J, with 7 bases in between. CDR1 and CDR2 from the germline V gene are SGHRS and YFSETQ. The CDR3 is 14 residues long. DNA of the CDR3: TGCGCCAGCAGCTTGAATACTTTGAACACTGAAGCTTTCTTT. Its translation: CASSLNTLNTEAFF. Full variable domain (remainder filled in from reference TRBV5-1 and TRBJ1-1): KAGVTQTPRYLIKTRGQQVTLSCSPISGHRSVSWYQQTPGQGLQFLFEYFSETQRNKGNFPGRFSGRQFSNSRSEMNVSTLELGDSALYLCASSLNTLNTEAFFGQGTRLTVV.

The chain employs TRBV19 and TRBJ1-1; weak D call: TRBD1 (6 bases). Germline loops: CDR1 LNHDA, CDR2 SQIVND (reference sequence). Deletions cut 6 bases from V and 0 bases from J, with 14 bases between. CDR3 length equals 15 residues. As DNA, the CDR3 is TGTGCCAGTAGCACCCAGGGGAAAATGAACACTGAAGCTTTCTTT. Its translation: CASSTQGKMNTEAFF.

The chain is built from TRBV3-1 (or the pseudogene TRBV3-2) and TRBJ1-1; perhaps TRBD1 as D (5 bases). Germline V gene lookup returns CDR1 LGHDT and CDR2 YNNKEL (reference sequence). The germline V and J ends were trimmed by 1 base and 8 bases, with 11 bases remaining between them. This CDR3 has 13 residues. CDR3 residues: CASSQGGEGEAFF. As DNA, the CDR3 is TGTGCCAGCAGCCAAGGGGGCGAAGGGGAAGCTTTCTTT.

The genes are TRBV7-6 and TRBJ2-5; 8 nucleotides match TRBD1. The CDR3 covers 16 residues. After removal of 10 bases from V and 1 base from J, the junction contained 14 bases not matched to a gene. Germline CDR1 is SGHVS and CDR2 is FNYEAQ. The CDR3 protein is CATKREARGLQETQYF. The CDR3 nucleotides read TGTGCCACTAAACGAGAGGCCAGGGGGCTCCAAGAGACCCAGTACTTC. Full variable domain (outside the CDR3, taken from reference TRBV7-6 and TRBJ2-5): GAGVSQSPRYKVTKRGQDVALRCDPISGHVSLYWYRQALGQGPEFLTYFNYEAQQDKSGLPNDRFSAERPEGSISTLTIQRTEQRDSAMYRCATKREARGLQETQYFGPGTRLLVL.

DNA for the CDR3: TGCGCCAGCAGCCTAGCGGGGGGGCTTAGCTCCTACAATGAGCAGTTCTTC. Its protein product is CASSLAGGLSSYNEQFF. V and J are TRBV5-1 and TRBJ2-1, with 12 bases identical to TRBD2. Unmatched junction bases numbered 5, after V lost 4 bases and J lost 0 bases. The CDR3 is made up of 17 amino acids. Per germline, CDR1 SGHRS and CDR2 YFSETQ.

The V and J genes are TRBV18 and TRBJ1-6, with 8 bases identical to TRBD1. Germline CDR1 KGHSH, CDR2 LQKENI. CDR3 size: 15 residues. The ends lost 3 bases at V and 9 bases at J; junction bases unmatched: 7. CDR3 DNA sequence: TGTGCCAGCTCACCGGTCGGACAGGGAGGTTCACCCCTCCACTTT. Protein sequence: CASSPVGQGGSPLHF.

This rearrangement joins TRBV7-9 to TRBJ1-5, with TRBD1 as a possible D gene (5 bases). Germline lookup yields CDR1 SEHNR and CDR2 FQNEAQ (reference sequence). The CDR3 runs 17 residues. Trimming pared 4 bases from V and 0 bases from J, leaving 16 bases between. The CDR3 reads CASSYARAGNSNQPQHF. The CDR3 DNA is TGTGCCAGCAGCTACGCCCGCGCAGGGAATAGCAATCAGCCCCAGCATTTT.

The chain joins TRBV15 to TRBJ2-7, with D possibly matching TRBD1 (6 bases). Deletions cut 0 bases from V and 6 bases from J, with 21 bases between. The CDR3 contains 17 residues. The germline V gene has CDR1 LNHNV and CDR2 YYDKDF (reference sequence). CDR3 sequence: CATSRDVFQGTIREQYF. The CDR3 nucleotides read TGTGCCACCAGCAGAGACGTCTTTCAGGGGACGATTCGCGAGCAGTACTTC.

V is TRBV9 and J is TRBJ1-2; 9 bases match TRBD1. Germline V gene sequence: CDR1 SGDLS, CDR2 YYNGEE. The junction had 14 bases not matched to a gene; V was cut back by 4 bases and J by 4 bases. CDR3 length: 17 residues. The CDR3 coding sequence is TGTGCCAGCAGCCTAGGGACAGGGCGGGCAAATTTCTATGGCTACACCTTC. Residues: CASSLGTGRANFYGYTF.

The gene calls are TRBV18 and TRBJ2-2; D unclear. This CDR3 has 11 residues. Trimming removed 6 bases at V and 4 bases at J, with 3 bases between. CDR1 is KGHSH, CDR2 LQKENI, per germline. CDR3 nucleotides: TGTGCCAGCTCCGGCACCGGGGAGCTGTTTTTT. It encodes CASSGTGELFF.

The rearrangement uses TRBV18 and TRBJ1-4, with a tentative D call TRBD1 (5 bases). From germline, CDR1 is KGHSH and CDR2 LQKENI. V was clipped by 6 bases and J by 8 bases, with 22 bases between them. The CDR3 runs 16 residues. CDR3: CASSRGTAGSSEKLFF. CDR3 DNA: TGTGCCAGCTCCCGGGGGACTGCTGGTTCATCAGAAAAACTGTTTTTT.

The rearrangement joins TRBV9 to TRBJ2-1, with D possibly matching TRBD2 (5 bases). In germline, CDR1 is SGDLS, CDR2 YYNGEE. This CDR3 contains 14 residues. With 0 bases removed from V and 3 bases from J, the gap between germline ends came to 7 bases. In DNA form, the CDR3 reads TGTGCCAGCAGCGTAGAAGGACTCTACAATGAGCAGTTCTTC. Protein product: CASSVEGLYNEQFF. Using reference TRBV9 and TRBJ2-1 for the parts outside the CDR3, the full variable domain is DSGVTQTPKHLITATGQRVTLRCSPRSGDLSVYWYQQSLDQGLQFLIQYYNGEERAKGNILERFSAQQFPDLHSELNLSSLELGDSALYFCASSVEGLYNEQFFGPGTRLTVL.

The genes are TRBV25-1 and TRBJ2-5; 8 nucleotides agree with TRBD1. The junction had 5 bases not matched to a gene; V was cut back by 4 bases and J by 4 bases. This CDR3 spans 14 amino acids. Germline V CDR1 and CDR2: MGHDK, SYGVNS. The CDR3 DNA is TGTGCCAGCAGTGGAGGACAGGGCATAGAGACCCAGTACTTC. This codes for CASSGGQGIETQYF.

The chain combines TRBV6-5 with TRBJ2-7; TRBD1 aligns across 8 bases. The V gene's germline CDR1 is MNHEY and CDR2 SVGAGI. The CDR3 totals 16 residues. V gave up 4 bases and J gave up 6 bases; unmatched junction bases: 14. In DNA form, the CDR3 reads TGTGCCAGCAGTTCGGGCGGGACAGGCCTTTCGGGCGAGCAGTACTTC. Its protein is CASSSGGTGLSGEQYF.

This chain joins TRBV18 and TRBJ2-7; D might be TRBD1 (7 bases). Trimming shortened V by 0 bases and J by 7 bases, and 16 bases separated the two germline ends. The CDR3 sequence is 15 residues long. Germline lookup yields CDR1 KGHSH and CDR2 LQKENI. CDR3 residues: CASSPPLTGREEQYF. CDR3 in DNA: TGTGCCAGCTCACCACCTCTGACAGGGCGGGAAGAGCAGTACTTC. The full variable domain, in which reference TRBV18 and TRBJ2-7 provide the parts outside the CDR3, is NAGVMQNPRHLVRRRGQEARLRCSPMKGHSHVYWYRQLPEEGLKFMVYLQKENIIDESGMPKERFSAEFPKEGPSILRIQQVVRGDSAAYFCASSPPLTGREEQYFGPGTRLTVT.

V is TRBV6-5 and J is TRBJ1-1, with D unresolved. This CDR3 spans 13 amino acids. CDR1 MNHEY and CDR2 SVGAGI come from the germline V gene. Trimming took off 4 bases at V and 2 bases at J, with 8 bases between the two ends. Here the CDR3 reads CASSLASNTEAFF. CDR3 sequence (DNA): TGTGCCAGCAGTTTGGCTTCAAACACTGAAGCTTTCTTT.

The chain recombines TRBV6-5 with TRBJ1-6; D is unresolved. The CDR3 spans 13 residues. The germline V and J ends were trimmed by 10 bases and 8 bases, with 15 bases remaining between them. Germline V lookup: CDR1 MNHEY, CDR2 SVGAGI. CDR3 amino acids: CATSAVLDSPLHF. The CDR3 DNA is TGTGCCACCTCCGCAGTCCTAGATTCACCCCTCCACTTT.

This chain connects TRBV7-9 to TRBJ2-1; 8 nucleotides align to TRBD2. V lost 3 bases, J lost 5 bases, and 9 bases stayed unmatched. CDR1 is SEHNR and CDR2 is FQNEAQ in the germline V gene (reference sequence). The CDR3 is 16 residues long. This CDR3 reads CASSFLGQAGDNEQFF. CDR3 sequence (DNA): TGTGCCAGCAGCTTTCTAGGGCAAGCGGGGGACAATGAGCAGTTCTTC.